This T cell receptor (beta chain) was obtained from a study of human T cells and chemical hapten exposure. TCRdb re-called the RACE reads through MiXCR, storing one row per CDR3 protein. The repertoire holds around 120,000 distinct CDR3 sequences, with roughly 13% as singletons. This clonotype appeared a few times. The time point is: pre-sensitization, week 0. The sample's treatment: therapeutic diphenylcyclopropenone sensitization with weekly scalp DPC. The specimen comprised whole blood, sampled in connection with sensitization to the hapten diphenylcyclopropenone (DPC). The TCR originated in a woman between 18 and 29 years old with alopecia areata. Some clones in this sample may be carry-over from other donors' samples.

The CDR3 coding sequence is TGTGCCAGCAGCCAACCGGACAGGGGGCCTGGCTACACCTTC. This sequence encodes CASSQPDRGPGYTF. This chain links TRBV7-9 with TRBJ1-2; 11 nucleotides line up with TRBD1. This CDR3 comprises 14 residues. CDR1 and CDR2 from the germline V gene are SEHNR and FQNEAQ (reference sequence). The J segment lost 7 bases and the V segment lost 5 bases, leaving 6 bases of the junction unmatched.